The 29 T cell receptor beta chains below were found in one sample sequenced in a study of T cell repertoires in cytomegalovirus infection. MiXCR, run by TCRdb on the reads, gives a single entry per CDR3 protein. Of some 300,000 distinct CDR3 sequences in the sample, about 17% were seen once. Specimen: PBMCs. All receptors derive from a human donor in good health (CMV status not recorded). Some clones in this sample may be carry-over from other donors' samples.

In its sample, this clonotype was seen many times. V usage is TRBV7-2 and J usage is TRBJ2-1; D remains ambiguous. CDR1 and CDR2 (germline): SGHTA, FQGNSA. The CDR3 sequence is 16 residues long. Trimming took 4 bases from V and 3 from J, leaving 16 bases between them. The CDR3 sequence is CASSSSSYRVYNEQFF. Written as DNA, the CDR3 is TGTGCCAGCAGCTCATCCTCGTATAGGGTCTACAATGAGCAGTTCTTC. Drawing the rest from reference TRBV7-2 and TRBJ2-1, the complete variable domain is GAGVSQSPSNKVTEKGKDVELRCDPISGHTALYWYRQSLGQGLEFLIYFQGNSAPDKSGLPSDRFSAERTGGSVSTLTIQRTQQEDSAVYLCASSSSSYRVYNEQFFGPGTRLTVL.

In this sample, this clonotype turned up a few times. The chain combines TRBV12-3 or TRBV12-4 with TRBJ2-7, with D uncertain. The CDR3 spans 16 residues. V was trimmed by 4 bases and J by 1 base, leaving 17 bases between them. The CDR3 here is CASSWGENDGSYEQYF. In DNA, the CDR3 is TGTGCCAGCAGTTGGGGTGAAAATGACGGATCCTACGAGCAGTACTTC.

The CDR3 DNA reads as TGCAGCGTTGAGACCCGCTATGGCTACACCTTC. It specifies CSVETRYGYTF. This sequence joins TRBV29-1 and TRBJ1-2; no clear D gene. V was trimmed by 3 bases and J by 4 bases, leaving 6 bases between them. CDR1 and CDR2 (germline): SQVTM, ANQGSEA. The CDR3 has 11 residues.

The gene calls are TRBV27 and TRBJ1-2, with unresolved D. The germline V gene encodes CDR1 MNHEY and CDR2 SMNVEV (reference sequence). This CDR3 has 13 amino acids. V was clipped by 5 bases and J by 0 bases, with 7 bases between them. CDR3: CASSILPNYGYTF. CDR3 DNA: TGTGCCAGCAGTATATTGCCTAACTATGGCTACACCTTC.

The V call is TRBV7-6, the J call TRBJ2-1; TRBD1 matches 8 bases. Germline V gene data show CDR1 as SGHVS and CDR2 as FNYEAQ. The CDR3 contains 15 residues. V dropped 1 base and J dropped 7; count of bases not matched to a gene: 6. The CDR3, as DNA: TGTGCCAGCAGCTTAGTGCAGGGGGCGGCGAATGAGCAGTTCTTC. Translation gives CASSLVQGAANEQFF.

The chain has TRBV7-6 and TRBJ1-1; 7 nucleotides align to TRBD1. With V trimmed by 4 bases and J by 7 bases, 15 bases remained unmatched. Germline V lookup: CDR1 SGHVS, CDR2 FNYEAQ. CDR3 length: 16 residues. CDR3 sequence: CASSSRDNRGRFEAFF. The CDR3 coding sequence is TGTGCCAGCAGCTCACGAGATAACAGGGGCCGTTTTGAAGCTTTCTTT.

The J gene is TRBJ2-7, the V gene TRBV4-1; 7 nucleotides match TRBD1. V lost 2 bases, J lost 0 bases, and 1 base stayed unmatched. This CDR3 region has 14 residues. Looked up from germline, CDR1 is MGHRA and CDR2 is YSYEKL. The DNA for the CDR3 is TGCGCCAGCAGCCAAACAGGGGTCTCCTACGAGCAGTACTTC. Protein: CASSQTGVSYEQYF.

There are many counts of this clonotype. J is TRBJ1-1 and V is TRBV10-3; D ambiguous. This CDR3 spans 15 amino acids. Germline CDR1 reads ENHRY; CDR2 reads SYGVKD. Trimming took off 0 bases at V and 1 base at J, with 9 bases between the two ends. The CDR3 loop reads CAISESLGGNTEAFF. The CDR3 nucleotides read TGTGCCATCAGTGAGTCGTTGGGAGGGAACACTGAAGCTTTCTTT.

This clonotype was detected a few times. J is TRBJ2-1 and V is TRBV28; the match to TRBD2 covers 7 bases. Germline assignment: CDR1 MDHEN and CDR2 SYDVKM. The CDR3 loop spans 15 amino acids. The V segment lost 5 bases and the J segment 3 bases; nucleotides outside the gene matches: 7. The CDR3 region is CASSPPGRVYNEQFF. The CDR3 DNA is TGTGCCAGCAGTCCCCCGGGGAGGGTCTACAATGAGCAGTTCTTC.

This chain links TRBV5-1 with TRBJ1-1; D is unclear. Trimming cost V 0 bases and J 1 base, with 7 bases left between them. CDR3 length: 14 residues. Per the germline V gene, CDR1 is SGHRS and CDR2 is YFSETQ. In nucleotides, the CDR3 is TGCGCCAGCAGCTTGGGACTGACGAACACTGAAGCTTTCTTT. This codes for CASSLGLTNTEAFF.

This clonotype was picked up a small number of times. V gene TRBV4-3 combines with J gene TRBJ2-5, with D perhaps given as TRBD1 or TRBD2 (5 bases each). The CDR3 is 14 amino acids. The germline CDR1 and CDR2 sequences are LGHNA and YSLEER. Between the trimmed V and J ends, which lost 0 bases and 5 bases, there was a span of 10 bases. The CDR3 DNA reads TGCGCCAGCAGCCAAGAAAAGGGGACCGAGACCCAGTACTTC. Residues: CASSQEKGTETQYF.

This rearrangement joins TRBV2 to TRBJ2-1, with 10 positions matching TRBD2. With 7 bases clipped from V and 0 bases from J, the junction kept 9 bases outside the gene matches. The CDR3 loop spans 17 amino acids. CDR1 and CDR2 from the germline V gene are SNHLY and FYNNEI. The CDR3 region has the DNA TGTGCCAGCAAGGTAGCGGGGGGCCTCGTCTCCTACAATGAGCAGTTCTTC. It specifies CASKVAGGLVSYNEQFF.

The chain is built from TRBV6-2 or TRBV6-3 and TRBJ2-7, with D perhaps being TRBD1 or TRBD2 (5 bases each). The CDR3 runs to 15 residues. Germline loops: CDR1 MNHEY, CDR2 SVGEGT. V shed 4 bases and J shed 0 bases, with 13 bases lying between them. Here the CDR3 DNA reads TGTGCCAGCAGTTCTCGGGACCTCCACTCCTACGAGCAGTACTTC. It yields the protein CASSSRDLHSYEQYF.

This clonotype has more than one count but fewer than ten. The chain links TRBV14 to TRBJ1-2; perhaps TRBD1 as D (5 bases). The CDR3 is 14 residues long. Germline lookup yields CDR1 SGHDN and CDR2 FVKESK. Trimming left V 4 bases short and J 2 bases short, with 11 bases between. CDR3 sequence (DNA): TGTGCCAGCAGCCGGCCCCAGGGAAACTATGGCTACACCTTC. The encoded protein is CASSRPQGNYGYTF.

In its sample, this clonotype was seen a few times. The CDR3 sequence: CASSTGTSFAEQYF. The CDR3 DNA reads as TGTGCCAGTAGTACCGGGACATCTTTCGCCGAGCAGTACTTC. The chain combines TRBV19 with TRBJ2-7; tentative D call: TRBD1 (6 bases). Deletions cut 4 bases from V and 6 bases from J, with 16 bases between. The CDR3 totals 14 residues. The V gene's germline CDR1 is LNHDA and CDR2 SQIVND (reference sequence).

CDR3 nucleotides: TGTGCCAGCAGAACCAGGGGGGGGGCTGGGGCCAACGTCCTGACTTTC. Its protein product is CASRTRGGAGANVLTF. The chain uses TRBV5-6 and TRBJ2-6; D tentatively reads TRBD1 or TRBD2 (7 bases each). The ends were cut back, 5 bases at V and 2 bases at J, with 14 bases in the middle. From germline, CDR1 is SGHDT and CDR2 YYEEEE. The CDR3 has 16 residues.

This clonotype was seen repeatedly, ten times or more. The genes are TRBV7-2 and TRBJ2-3; perhaps TRBD1 as D (5 bases). This CDR3 comprises 14 residues. In germline, CDR1 is SGHTA, CDR2 FQGNSA. Trimming pared 6 bases from V and 0 bases from J, leaving 10 bases between. CDR3 protein: CASRPGQSTDTQYF. DNA of the CDR3: TGTGCCAGCAGGCCAGGACAAAGCACAGATACGCAGTATTTT.

The chain uses TRBV20-1 and TRBJ2-1; 7 bases map to TRBD1. Losses at the gene ends were 5 bases for V and 1 base for J; bases not matched to a gene: 14. The CDR3 runs to 17 residues. Germline loops: CDR1 DFQATT, CDR2 SNEGSKA (reference sequence). CDR3 loop: CSAPGQRKGRSYNEQFF. The CDR3 DNA reads as TGCAGTGCTCCGGGACAGAGGAAGGGACGGTCCTACAATGAGCAGTTCTTC.

V gene TRBV29-1 combines with J gene TRBJ2-7; the D is unclear. This CDR3 comprises 11 residues. Trimming cost V 6 bases and J 4 bases, with 10 bases left between them. The germline gives CDR1 SQVTM, CDR2 ANQGSEA. In DNA, the CDR3 is TGCAGCGTAGCCCTGGAGTACGAGCAGTACTTC. Amino acid sequence: CSVALEYEQYF.

The gene calls are TRBV4-1 and TRBJ1-4; 10 bases line up with TRBD1. This CDR3 is built from 17 residues. The germline CDR1 and CDR2 sequences are MGHRA and YSYEKL. V shed 1 base and J 10 bases; nucleotides not matched to a gene: 12. The CDR3 reads CASSQGVLGTGDGKLFF. For the CDR3, the DNA is TGCGCCAGCAGCCAAGGTGTACTCGGGACAGGGGATGGAAAACTGTTTTTT.

This clonotype was recorded many times. Here the CDR3 DNA reads TGTGCCAGCAGCTCCGACCAGGCCTCCTATGGCTACACCTTC. This sequence encodes CASSSDQASYGYTF. The J gene is TRBJ1-2, the V gene TRBV7-2; no clear D gene. Germline CDR1 and CDR2: SGHTA and FQGNSA. Trimming pared 4 bases from V and 4 bases from J, leaving 13 bases between. The CDR3 has 14 amino acids.

This clonotype has more than one count but fewer than ten. V and J are TRBV20-1 and TRBJ2-4, with 11 bases that match TRBD1. The CDR3 covers 15 residues. Germline V gene sequence: CDR1 DFQATT, CDR2 SNEGSKA (reference sequence). The J segment lost 9 bases and the V segment lost 7 bases, leaving 14 bases of the junction unmatched. Here the CDR3 DNA reads TGCAGTGAAAGTGCCGGACAGGGGGCCCGGGGCATTCAGTACTTC. Translated, it gives CSESAGQGARGIQYF.

There are a few counts of this clonotype. The chain links TRBV15 to TRBJ2-3; D might be TRBD1 (6 bases). There are 18 residues in the CDR3. The ends were cut back, 2 bases at V and 2 bases at J, with 20 bases in the middle. Looked up from germline, CDR1 is LNHNV and CDR2 is YYDKDF (reference sequence). The CDR3 DNA sequence: TGTGCCACCAGCAGACCCCACGGACAGCCAGGGGTCACAGATACGCAGTATTTT. It encodes CATSRPHGQPGVTDTQYF. The full variable domain, its missing parts supplied by reference TRBV15 and TRBJ2-3, is DAMVIQNPRYQVTQFGKPVTLSCSQTLNHNVMYWYQQKSSQAPKLLFHYYDKDFNNEADTPDNFQSRRPNTSFCFLDIRSPGLGDTAMYLCATSRPHGQPGVTDTQYFGPGTRLTVL.

This clonotype came up a few times. The rearrangement links TRBV4-2 to TRBJ2-3; 11 positions agree with TRBD2. V lost 1 base to trimming and J lost 3 bases; unmatched junction nucleotides: 6. This CDR3 comprises 17 residues. The V gene's germline CDR1 is LGHNA and CDR2 YNFKEQ. The CDR3: CASSQVGLAGGTDTQYF. DNA for the CDR3: TGTGCCAGCAGCCAAGTCGGTCTAGCGGGGGGAACAGATACGCAGTATTTT.

In its sample, this clonotype was seen once. Since a much larger clone is just one base distant, this may be a read error. The rearrangement joins TRBV7-2 to TRBJ1-1; no definite D call. In germline, CDR1 is SGHTA, CDR2 FQGNSA. The CDR3 covers 15 residues. The V gene lost 5 bases and the J gene lost 0 bases, with 13 bases spanning the gap. The CDR3 bases are TGTGCCAGCAGCATTATGTGGCGTGTGAACACTGAAGCTTTCTTT. Amino acid sequence: CASSIMWRVNTEAFF.

The gene calls are TRBV28 and TRBJ2-1; 8 bases match TRBD1. This CDR3 has 16 residues. Trimming took 4 bases from V and 3 from J; bases not matched to a gene: 8. Germline V gene sequence: CDR1 MDHEN, CDR2 SYDVKM. Here the CDR3 reads CASSSAGQGYYNEQFF. DNA for the CDR3: TGTGCCAGCAGTTCCGCAGGACAGGGTTACTACAATGAGCAGTTCTTC.

This clonotype was seen many times. The chain recombines TRBV7-9 with TRBJ1-1; D gene uncertain. This CDR3 contains 16 residues. Germline lookup yields CDR1 SEHNR and CDR2 FQNEAQ (reference sequence). Trimming took 1 base from V and 0 from J, leaving 12 bases between them. The CDR3 sequence is CASSLGSVRLNTEAFF. CDR3 nucleotides: TGTGCCAGCAGCTTAGGAAGTGTCAGACTGAACACTGAAGCTTTCTTT.

In this sample, this clonotype turned up a few times. The V and J genes are TRBV6-5 and TRBJ2-5; TRBD1 might be the D (6 bases). The V gene's germline CDR1 is MNHEY and CDR2 SVGAGI. Deletions cut 6 bases from V and 4 bases from J, with 15 bases between. CDR3 length: 14 amino acids. The DNA for the CDR3 is TGTGCCAGCAGCCCTTCAGGGGTTGCAGAGACCCAGTACTTC. This encodes CASSPSGVAETQYF.

This clonotype has a count of ten or more. The chain carries TRBV12-3 or TRBV12-4 and TRBJ1-3; D gene unclear. This CDR3 has 12 residues. Trimming shortened V by 6 bases and J by 0 bases, and 3 bases separated the two germline ends. In nucleotides, the CDR3 is TGTGCCAGCAGCCCCTCTGGAAACACCATATATTTT. Amino acid sequence: CASSPSGNTIYF.